The entry that follows covers one T cell receptor (beta chain) sequence. This sample was included in a study of follicular helper T cells after annual influenza vaccination. Noted time point: 2015-2016 season, 7 days after influenza vaccination. V was trimmed by 2 bases and J by 6 bases, leaving 12 bases between them. The germline gives CDR1 SGHNT, CDR2 YYREEE (reference sequence). The CDR3 loop spans 14 amino acids. Produced via immunoSEQ multiplex PCR; TCRdb's table is partial and in-frame only. The sample lists about 480 clones, 70% to 85% occurring once. The rearrangement joins TRBV5-4 to TRBJ2-1; D ambiguous. Specimen: CXCR5+ CD38+ circulating T follicular helper cells from blood, collected 7 days after influenza vaccination. Stated subset: circulating Tfh, non-naive CD4+CXCR5+PD-1+ (ICOS+CD38+ or ICOS-CD38-). This clonotype was obtained from an adult who received the influenza vaccine. CDR3 sequence: CASSLEQTSNEQFF. The CDR3, as DNA: TGTGCCAGCAGCTTAGAACAGACCTCCAATGAGCAGTTCTTC.